The 8 T cell receptor beta chains presented below share a single source sample, sequenced in a study of post-analysis software for immune sequencing data. General study findings and limits: Controls had lower frequencies than patients of four or five TRBV segments, which included TRBV5-6, TRBV5-1 and TRBV20-1.

TCR beta libraries were prepared from cDNA with unique molecular identifiers. One entry per CDR3 protein results from TCRdb running MiXCR on the PCR reads. This table holds roughly 870,000 distinct CDR3 sequences, about 53% found once. What these receptors recognize is not known. The sample comprised blood. These receptors originate from a girl aged 10 to 17 with multiple sclerosis.

This rearrangement joins TRBV6-6 to TRBJ1-2; D gene uncertain. Germline V lookup: CDR1 MNHNY, CDR2 SVGAGI (reference sequence). Trimming took off 2 bases at V and 7 bases at J, with 11 bases between the two ends. CDR3 length: 13 residues. The CDR3 DNA sequence: TGTGCCAGCAGTTACCCATCAATTGTTGGCTACACCTTC. Protein: CASSYPSIVGYTF.

In this sample, this clonotype turned up a few times. J is TRBJ1-2 and V is TRBV6-6, with D perhaps TRBD1 (5 bases). This CDR3 comprises 11 residues. Trimming removed 10 bases at V and 8 bases at J, with 14 bases between. The V gene's germline CDR1 is MNHNY and CDR2 SVGAGI (reference sequence). The chain's CDR3 is CAIRAAEGYTF. CDR3 DNA sequence: TGTGCCATCAGGGCAGCGGAAGGCTACACCTTC.

V gene TRBV5-1 combines with J gene TRBJ2-5; TRBD2 might be the D (5 bases). The CDR3 extends over 13 amino acids. V was cut by 4 bases and J by 3 bases, with 10 bases left in between. In germline, CDR1 is SGHRS, CDR2 YFSETQ. Written as DNA, the CDR3 is TGCGCCAGCAGCAGGGAAGCGGAAGAGACCCAGTACTTC. Translating it yields CASSREAEETQYF.

This rearrangement joins TRBV29-1 to TRBJ2-7; TRBD1 or TRBD2 may be the D gene (5 bases each). The CDR3 has 14 amino acids. The germline V gene encodes CDR1 SQVTM and CDR2 ANQGSEA. Trimming took 4 bases from V and 0 from J, leaving 13 bases between them. The CDR3 DNA reads TGCAGCGTTGGAGGACGGGGACCCTCCTACGAGCAGTACTTC. As protein: CSVGGRGPSYEQYF.

This chain uses TRBV5-1 with TRBJ2-5; 8 positions agree with TRBD1. The DNA end favors TRBJ2-7, so the J call may be wrong. CDR1 SGHRS and CDR2 YFSETQ come from the germline V gene. The CDR3 contains 15 residues. The CDR3 loop reads CASRLGQGYNNEQYF. The CDR3 DNA reads TGCGCCAGCAGGTTAGGACAGGGATATAACAACGAGCAGTACTTC.

This chain connects TRBV25-1 to TRBJ2-6, with D maybe TRBD1 (5 bases). Trimming left V 6 bases short and J 1 base short, with 16 bases between. The germline V gene has CDR1 MGHDK and CDR2 SYGVNS. This CDR3 has 17 residues. The CDR3 here is CASRGSAGKSGANVLTF. CDR3 DNA: TGTGCCAGCAGGGGGTCGGCAGGGAAGTCTGGGGCCAACGTCCTGACTTTC.

This clonotype has a handful of counts. V usage is TRBV10-2 and J usage is TRBJ2-1; 12 nucleotides align to TRBD1. Germline V gene sequence: CDR1 WSHSY, CDR2 SAAADI. The trim removed 4 bases at V and 6 bases at J, leaving 4 bases unmatched. CDR3 size: 15 residues. CDR3 coding DNA: TGCGCCAGCAGTGTTGGGGACAGGGGGCCCAATGAGCAGTTCTTC. Protein product: CASSVGDRGPNEQFF.

This clonotype was detected only a few times. V gene TRBV7-9 combines with J gene TRBJ2-7; D may be TRBD1 (7 bases). The CDR3 sequence is 15 residues long. Looked up from germline, CDR1 is SEHNR and CDR2 is FQNEAQ (reference sequence). V was shortened by 5 bases and J by 3 bases, with 17 bases between the two germline ends. Written as DNA, the CDR3 is TGTGCCAGCAGCCCAGGGGGGATCCAACTCTACGAGCAGTACTTC. This codes for CASSPGGIQLYEQYF.